The rows below give T cell receptor beta chains drawn from one sample of a study of CD8 T cells in ankylosing spondylitis. One entry per CDR3 protein results from TCRdb running MiXCR on the 5' RACE reads. The repertoire holds under 300,000 distinct CDR3 sequences, with approximately 9% as singletons. The sample was blood, either unsorted or a sorted T cell fraction (not recorded which). The receptor source for this set is a male donor with ankylosing spondylitis or in good health (not recorded which). The CDR3 runs from the conserved cysteine through the conserved F or W. The D gene is left open where the match is weak. Clone sizes are shown as how often the clone was seen (once, few, many) or a class if it is expanded.

size,V,J,D,CDR3,DNA
many,TRBV20-1,TRBJ2-7,TRBD2,CSAVTSGSYEQYF,TGCAGTGCTGTAACTAGCGGGAGCTACGAGCAGTACTTC
many,TRBV20-1,TRBJ1-6,TRBD1,CSAQWDRGNNSPLHF,TGCAGTGCTCAATGGGACAGGGGAAATAATTCACCCCTCCACTTT
many,TRBV24-1,TRBJ2-3,.,CATSDFGLGDTQYF,TGTGCCACCAGTGATTTTGGACTGGGGGATACGCAGTATTTT
many,TRBV11-3,TRBJ2-1,.,CASRIQGSEQFF,TGTGCCAGCAGGATACAGGGAAGTGAGCAGTTCTTC
many,TRBV28,TRBJ2-7,.,CASRQRVYEQYF,TGTGCCAGCAGGCAAAGGGTTTACGAGCAGTACTTC
many,TRBV29-1,TRBJ1-5,.,CSVGQGTGDQPQHF,TGCAGCGTTGGGCAGGGAACGGGGGATCAGCCCCAGCATTTT
many,TRBV29-1,TRBJ2-1,.,CSVDRLDEQFF,TGCAGCGTTGACAGGCTAGATGAGCAGTTCTTC
many,TRBV6-1,TRBJ1-4,TRBD1,CASRRDSLTANEKLFF,TGTGCCAGCAGACGGGACAGCCTTACGGCTAATGAAAAACTGTTTTTT
many,TRBV7-9,TRBJ1-3,.,CASSDRTMDGNTIYF,TGTGCCAGCAGCGACCGGACCATGGACGGAAACACCATATATTTT
many,TRBV5-6,TRBJ1-2,.,CASSLAAPFLYGYTF,TGTGCCAGCAGCTTGGCGGCACCTTTCCTCTATGGCTACACCTTC
many,TRBV5-1,TRBJ1-2,.,CASGVGAGDFYGYTF,TGCGCCAGCGGGGTAGGAGCAGGAGATTTTTATGGCTACACCTTC
few,TRBV7-8,TRBJ1-1,TRBD1,CASSYRQGAYTEAFF,TGTGCCAGCAGCTATAGACAGGGGGCTTACACTGAAGCTTTCTTT
many,TRBV7-9,TRBJ1-4,TRBD1,CASSPEAGTGGEKLFF,TGTGCCAGCAGCCCCGAAGCGGGGACAGGTGGTGAAAAACTGTTTTTT
many,TRBV29-1,TRBJ2-1,.,CSVEEFNEQFF,TGCAGCGTTGAAGAATTCAATGAGCAGTTCTTC
few,TRBV5-1,TRBJ2-4,TRBD2,CASRWRGSSDIQYF,TGCGCCAGCCGGTGGCGGGGGTCCAGTGACATTCAGTACTTC
many,TRBV5-1,TRBJ2-2,.,CASSFDSLRGTGELFF,TGCGCCAGCAGCTTCGACTCCCTTAGAGGCACCGGGGAGCTGTTTTTT
many,TRBV12-3/TRBV12-4,TRBJ1-4,TRBD1,CASRFRTGEKLFF,TGTGCCAGCAGATTTAGGACAGGGGAAAAACTGTTTTTT
few,TRBV20-1,TRBJ2-1,.,CSARDTVGGSYNEQFF,TGCAGTGCTAGAGATACTGTCGGGGGTTCCTACAATGAGCAGTTCTTC
many,TRBV6-1,TRBJ1-1,TRBD1,CASRADRGGTEAFF,TGTGCCAGCAGAGCCGACAGGGGAGGCACTGAAGCTTTCTTT